These 18 T cell receptor beta chains were sequenced from one sample in a study of spatial heterogeneity in lung cancer. Antigen specificity for these receptors is unknown. Indicated time point: sample taken at primary tumor resection. Study outcomes and limitations: Expanded alpha and beta TCR counts within tumors tracked tumor mutation counts.

MiXCR, applied by TCRdb to the 5' RACE reads, yields one record per CDR3 protein. Of about 6,000 distinct CDR3 sequences listed, about 9.7% are singletons. This material consisted of lung tumor tissue, taken at surgery. These receptors were obtained from a female donor with early-stage non-small cell lung cancer.

This clonotype was seen ten or more times. The chain uses TRBV12-5 and TRBJ1-5, with D perhaps matching TRBD1 (5 bases). CDR3 size: 17 residues. Trimming cost V 6 bases and J 0 bases, with 18 bases left between them. CDR1 is LGHNT and CDR2 is FRNRAP in the germline V gene. CDR3 bases: TGTGCTAGTGGCTCTTACCGGGACGGCAATAGCAATCAGCCCCAGCATTTT. Translated: CASGSYRDGNSNQPQHF.

This clonotype was detected ten times or more. The V call is TRBV28, the J call TRBJ2-1, with D possibly matching TRBD2 (7 bases). Between the trimmed V and J ends, which lost 0 bases and 5 bases, there was a span of 11 bases. CDR3 length: 15 residues. The germline gives CDR1 MDHEN, CDR2 SYDVKM. CDR3 in DNA: TGTGCCAGCAGTTTATGGGGGGGGCTGAACAATGAGCAGTTCTTC. This sequence encodes CASSLWGGLNNEQFF.

In its sample, this clonotype was seen many times. The chain links TRBV12-3 or TRBV12-4 to TRBJ1-2; no definite D call. This CDR3 contains 13 residues. Trimming removed 5 bases from V and 4 bases from J, with 11 bases in between. In DNA form, the CDR3 reads TGTGCCAGCAGTCCTGAACTGGTCTATGGCTACACCTTC. Translating gives CASSPELVYGYTF.

The chain links TRBV5-6 to TRBJ2-7; D call uncertain. The CDR3 loop spans 12 amino acids. The V gene's germline CDR1 is SGHDT and CDR2 YYEEEE. V was cut by 5 bases and J by 7 bases, with 13 bases left in between. CDR3 sequence (DNA): TGTGCCAGCAGTAAAAGGACGGCTGAGCAGTACTTC. Its translation: CASSKRTAEQYF.

In its sample, this clonotype ranks as medium-sized (0.01 to 0.1%). The chain recombines TRBV10-2 with TRBJ2-1; no reliable D call. The CDR3 covers 10 residues. Germline lookup yields CDR1 WSHSY and CDR2 SAAADI. Trimming stripped 8 bases from V and 8 bases from J, with 7 bases between. CDR3 sequence reads: CASFLDEQFF. CDR3 in DNA: TGCGCCAGCTTTCTGGATGAGCAGTTCTTC.

This clonotype was counted many times. The CDR3, as DNA: TGTGCCAGCAGCCCCCCGGACCTTTATGGGGCCAACGTCCTGACTTTC. This gives the protein CASSPPDLYGANVLTF. The chain links TRBV9 to TRBJ2-6; no definite D call. The CDR3 consists of 16 residues. Germline CDR1 reads SGDLS; CDR2 reads YYNGEE. V shed 4 bases and J shed 3 bases, with 14 bases lying between them.

This clonotype was counted at least ten times. The chain has TRBV5-6 and TRBJ1-1, with a possible D match to TRBD1 (6 bases). V lost 3 bases and J lost 7, with 10 bases in between. Looked up from germline, CDR1 is SGHDT and CDR2 is YYEEEE. This CDR3 has 12 residues. The CDR3: CASSWGQLEAFF. In nucleotides, the CDR3 is TGTGCCAGCAGCTGGGGACAACTTGAAGCTTTCTTT.

This clonotype was seen ten or more times. This rearrangement joins TRBV6-1 to TRBJ1-5, with D perhaps TRBD1 (5 bases). CDR1 MNHNS and CDR2 SASEGT come from the germline V gene. The germline V and J ends were trimmed by 1 base and 3 bases, with 13 bases remaining between them. This CDR3 comprises 16 residues. In DNA form, the CDR3 reads TGTGCCAGCAGTGAAGGGTTCGGACAAACCAATCAGCCCCAGCATTTT. Residues: CASSEGFGQTNQPQHF.

This clonotype appeared many times. The gene calls are TRBV5-1 and TRBJ2-5; 7 nucleotides line up with TRBD1. Trimming took 0 bases from V and 2 from J; bases not matched to a gene: 4. There are 15 residues in the CDR3. Germline V gives CDR1 SGHRS, CDR2 YFSETQ. The CDR3 region is CASSLAWTGQETQYF. CDR3 DNA: TGCGCCAGCAGCTTGGCCTGGACAGGACAAGAGACCCAGTACTTC.

This clonotype was seen many times. The chain is built from TRBV5-1 and TRBJ1-1; unclear D gene. V gave up 3 bases and J gave up 4 bases, with 10 bases separating them. The CDR3 has 13 amino acids. Germline assignment: CDR1 SGHRS and CDR2 YFSETQ. CDR3 sequence (DNA): TGCGCCAGCAGCTCCTCAGAAGGCACTGAAGCTTTCTTT. Amino acid sequence: CASSSSEGTEAFF.

This clonotype was observed at least ten times. The J gene is TRBJ1-1, the V gene TRBV19; D gene ambiguous. CDR1 is LNHDA, CDR2 SQIVND, per germline (reference sequence). CDR3 length: 14 amino acids. The V end was cut by 6 bases, the J end by 0 bases, with 11 bases between. The CDR3 reads CASRGAYLNTEAFF. The CDR3 DNA reads as TGTGCCAGTAGGGGAGCCTACTTGAACACTGAAGCTTTCTTT.

Ten or more counts support this clonotype. The chain carries TRBV20-1 and TRBJ1-1, with unresolved D. V lost 1 base and J 1 base, leaving 7 bases between the germline ends. Germline V gene sequence: CDR1 DFQATT, CDR2 SNEGSKA (reference sequence). The CDR3 is made up of 13 amino acids. Here the CDR3 DNA reads TGCAGTGCTAGAGGAGGCCCGAACACTGAAGCTTTCTTT. It specifies CSARGGPNTEAFF.

The DNA for the CDR3 is TGTGCCAGCAGCAAAGGGGCGGTCGAGACCCAGTACTTC. As protein: CASSKGAVETQYF. The chain links TRBV7-3 to TRBJ2-5, with D possibly being TRBD1 (5 bases). CDR3 length equals 13 residues. From germline, CDR1 is SGHTA and CDR2 FQGTGA. The germline V and J ends were trimmed by 5 bases and 5 bases, with 12 bases remaining between them.

This clonotype was counted many times. The rearrangement links TRBV6-1 to TRBJ2-3, with D tentatively TRBD1 or TRBD2 (5 bases each). V gave up 1 base and J gave up 4 bases, with 9 bases separating them. CDR3 length: 14 amino acids. The germline CDR1 and CDR2 sequences are MNHNS and SASEGT. CDR3 DNA sequence: TGTGCCAGCAGTGAAGGGGACGGACCAGATACGCAGTATTTT. As protein: CASSEGDGPDTQYF.

The rearrangement joins TRBV16 to TRBJ1-1, with D possibly TRBD1 on 5 matching bases. This CDR3 has 15 residues. Germline CDR1 and CDR2: KGHSY and FQNENV. V lost 0 bases and J lost 1, with 9 bases in between. CDR3 in DNA: TGTGCCAGCAGCCAATCGTGGCAGGGGAACACTGAAGCTTTCTTT. This gives the protein CASSQSWQGNTEAFF.

This clonotype was seen only a few times. CDR3 residues: CASSARTSGVNEQFF. CDR3 DNA sequence: TGTGCCAGCAGTGCTCGGACTAGCGGGGTTAATGAGCAGTTCTTC. The chain employs TRBV2 and TRBJ2-1; 12 nucleotides match TRBD2. Trimming removed 4 bases from V and 7 bases from J; junction bases left unmatched: 5. Germline lookup yields CDR1 SNHLY and CDR2 FYNNEI. This CDR3 is built from 15 residues.

Many counts were recorded for this clonotype. The chain combines TRBV5-4 with TRBJ2-7; D is unresolved. The CDR3 extends over 14 amino acids. From germline, CDR1 is SGHNT and CDR2 YYREEE (reference sequence). Trimming shortened V by 1 base and J by 5 bases, and 13 bases separated the two germline ends. The CDR3 protein is CASSLNPNRDEQYF. Written as DNA, the CDR3 is TGTGCCAGCAGCTTGAACCCAAACCGGGACGAGCAGTACTTC.

This clonotype rates as medium-sized (0.01 to 0.1%). This chain joins TRBV7-2 and TRBJ2-1; D unclear. Germline values: CDR1 SGHTA, CDR2 FQGNSA. Trimming cost V 5 bases and J 13 bases, with 18 bases left between them. The CDR3 has 13 residues. In DNA, the CDR3 is TGTGCCAGCAGCCTTTCGTTGAATAGTCAACAGTTCTTC. Residues: CASSLSLNSQQFF.